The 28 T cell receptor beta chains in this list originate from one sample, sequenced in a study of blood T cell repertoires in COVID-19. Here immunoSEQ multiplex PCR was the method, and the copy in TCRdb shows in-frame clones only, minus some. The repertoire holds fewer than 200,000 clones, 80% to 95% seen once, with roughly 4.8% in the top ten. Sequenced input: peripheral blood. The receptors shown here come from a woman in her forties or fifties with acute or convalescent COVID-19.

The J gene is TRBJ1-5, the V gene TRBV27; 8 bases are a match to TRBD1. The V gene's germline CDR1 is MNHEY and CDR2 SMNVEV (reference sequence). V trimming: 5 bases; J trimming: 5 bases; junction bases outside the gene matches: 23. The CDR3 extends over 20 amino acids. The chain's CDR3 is CASSLYGQGKGSRSDQPQHF. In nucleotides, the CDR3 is TGTGCCAGCAGTCTCTACGGACAGGGTAAGGGCAGCAGATCAGATCAGCCCCAGCATTTT.

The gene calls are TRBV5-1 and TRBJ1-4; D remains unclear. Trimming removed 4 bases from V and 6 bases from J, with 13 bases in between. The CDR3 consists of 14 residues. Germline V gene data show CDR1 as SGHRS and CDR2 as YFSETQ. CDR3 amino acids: CASSPGGSDEKLFF. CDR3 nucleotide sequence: TGCGCCAGCAGCCCTGGAGGCTCGGATGAAAAACTGTTTTTT.

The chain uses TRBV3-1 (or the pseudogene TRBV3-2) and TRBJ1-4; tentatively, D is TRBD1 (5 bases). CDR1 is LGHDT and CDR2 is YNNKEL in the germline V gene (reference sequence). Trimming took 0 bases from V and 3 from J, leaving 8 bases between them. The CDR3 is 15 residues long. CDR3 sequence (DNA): TGTGCCAGCAGCCAAGAAACAGGACCTAATGAAAAACTGTTTTTT. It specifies CASSQETGPNEKLFF.

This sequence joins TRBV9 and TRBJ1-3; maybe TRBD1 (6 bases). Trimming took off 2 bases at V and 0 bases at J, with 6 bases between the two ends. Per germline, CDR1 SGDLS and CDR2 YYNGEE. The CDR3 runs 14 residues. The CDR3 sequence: CASSVRGSGNTIYF. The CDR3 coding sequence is TGTGCCAGCAGCGTCAGGGGCTCTGGAAACACCATATATTTT.

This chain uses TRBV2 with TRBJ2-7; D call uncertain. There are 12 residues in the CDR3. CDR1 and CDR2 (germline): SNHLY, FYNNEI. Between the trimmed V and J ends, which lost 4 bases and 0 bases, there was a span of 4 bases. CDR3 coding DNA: TGTGCCAGCAGTGCCTACTCCTACGAGCAGTACTTC. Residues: CASSAYSYEQYF. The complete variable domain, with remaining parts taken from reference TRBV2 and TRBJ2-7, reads EPEVTQTPSHQVTQMGQEVILRCVPISNHLYFYWYRQILGQKVEFLVSFYNNEISEKSEIFDDQFSVERPDGSNFTLKIRSTKLEDSAMYFCASSAYSYEQYFGPGTRLTVT.

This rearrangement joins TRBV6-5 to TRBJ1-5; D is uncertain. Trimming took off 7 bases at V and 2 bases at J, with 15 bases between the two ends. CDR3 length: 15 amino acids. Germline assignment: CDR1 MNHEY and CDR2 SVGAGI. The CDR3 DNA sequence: TGTGCCAGCATCCGAAGTCCAGCGGGCAATCAGCCCCAGCATTTT. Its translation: CASIRSPAGNQPQHF.

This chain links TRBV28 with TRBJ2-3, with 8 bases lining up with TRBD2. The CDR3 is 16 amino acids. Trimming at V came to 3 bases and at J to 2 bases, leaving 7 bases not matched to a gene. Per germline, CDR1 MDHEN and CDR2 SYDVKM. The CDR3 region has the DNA TGTGCCAGCAGTTTCAGCGGGAGAGGTCCCACAGATACGCAGTATTTT. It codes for CASSFSGRGPTDTQYF.

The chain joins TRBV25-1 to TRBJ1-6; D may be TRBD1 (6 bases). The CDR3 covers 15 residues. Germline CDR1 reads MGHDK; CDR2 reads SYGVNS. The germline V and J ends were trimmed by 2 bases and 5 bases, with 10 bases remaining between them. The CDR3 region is CASSETGSNNSPLHF. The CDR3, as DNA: TGTGCCAGCAGTGAAACAGGGTCAAATAATTCACCCCTCCACTTT.

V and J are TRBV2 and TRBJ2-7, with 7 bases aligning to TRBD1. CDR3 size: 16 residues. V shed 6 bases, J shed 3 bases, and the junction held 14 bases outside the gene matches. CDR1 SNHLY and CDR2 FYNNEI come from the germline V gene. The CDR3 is CASRTIRGTAYYEQYF. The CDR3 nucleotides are TGTGCCAGCAGGACTATCAGGGGGACAGCCTACTACGAGCAGTACTTC.

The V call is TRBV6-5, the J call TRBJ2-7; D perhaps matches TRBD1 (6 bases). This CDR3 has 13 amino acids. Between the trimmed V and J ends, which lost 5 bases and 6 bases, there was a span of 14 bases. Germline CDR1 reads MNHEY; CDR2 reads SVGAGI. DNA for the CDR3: TGTGCCAGCAGTCCCAGGGGTTCGTCCGAGCAGTACTTC. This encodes CASSPRGSSEQYF.

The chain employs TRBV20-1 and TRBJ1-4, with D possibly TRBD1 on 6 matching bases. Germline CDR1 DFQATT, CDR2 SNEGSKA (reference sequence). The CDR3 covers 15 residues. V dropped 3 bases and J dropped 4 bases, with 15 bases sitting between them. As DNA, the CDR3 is TGCAGTGCTAGTAGGGATGGGGGCGTTAATGAAAAACTGTTTTTT. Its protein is CSASRDGGVNEKLFF.

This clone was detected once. The DNA for the CDR3 is TGTGCCAGCACCAGATCGGGGACAGCTTTTGAAGCTTTCTTT. This codes for CASTRSGTAFEAFF. The chain couples TRBV2 to TRBJ1-1; 7 positions match TRBD1. Germline assignment: CDR1 SNHLY and CDR2 FYNNEI. CDR3 length equals 14 residues. V lost 7 bases, J lost 7 bases, and 12 bases stayed unmatched.

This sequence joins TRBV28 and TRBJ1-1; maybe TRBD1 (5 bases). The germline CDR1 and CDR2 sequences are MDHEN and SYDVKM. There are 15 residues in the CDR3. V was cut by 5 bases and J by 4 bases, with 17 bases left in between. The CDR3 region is CASSAPGGLSTEAFF. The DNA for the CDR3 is TGTGCCAGCAGTGCCCCCGGGGGTCTGAGCACTGAAGCTTTCTTT.

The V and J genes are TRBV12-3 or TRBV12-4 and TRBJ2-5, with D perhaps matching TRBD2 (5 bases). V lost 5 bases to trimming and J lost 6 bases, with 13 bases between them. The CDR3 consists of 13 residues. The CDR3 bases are TGTGCCAGCAGTCCCCGGGGAAGGAAGACCCAGTACTTC. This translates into CASSPRGRKTQYF.

CDR3 nucleotides: TGTGCCAGCAGCCAGAACCAGGGTTCCCTATACACTGAAGCTTTCTTT. Residues: CASSQNQGSLYTEAFF. The J gene is TRBJ1-1, the V gene TRBV28, with D possibly TRBD1 on 5 matching bases. Germline values: CDR1 MDHEN, CDR2 SYDVKM. Deletions cut 6 bases from V and 3 bases from J, with 20 bases between. The CDR3 is made up of 16 amino acids.

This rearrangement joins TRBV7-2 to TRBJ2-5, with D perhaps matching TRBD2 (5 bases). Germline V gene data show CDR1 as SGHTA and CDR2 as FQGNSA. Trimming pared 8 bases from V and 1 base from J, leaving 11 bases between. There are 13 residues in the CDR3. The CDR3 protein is CASVRRGQETQYF. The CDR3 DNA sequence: TGTGCCAGCGTCAGACGGGGCCAAGAGACCCAGTACTTC. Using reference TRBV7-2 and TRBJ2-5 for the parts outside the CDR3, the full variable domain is GAGVSQSPSNKVTEKGKDVELRCDPISGHTALYWYRQSLGQGLEFLIYFQGNSAPDKSGLPSDRFSAERTGGSVSTLTIQRTQQEDSAVYLCASVRRGQETQYFGPGTRLLVL.

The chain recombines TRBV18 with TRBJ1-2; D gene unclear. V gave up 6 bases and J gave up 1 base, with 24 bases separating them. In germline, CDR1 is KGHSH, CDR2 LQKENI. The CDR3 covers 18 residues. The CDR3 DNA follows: TGTGCCAGCTCGCCGACTGGGAGTCTACGCATTAGTAACTATGGCTACACCTTC. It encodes CASSPTGSLRISNYGYTF.

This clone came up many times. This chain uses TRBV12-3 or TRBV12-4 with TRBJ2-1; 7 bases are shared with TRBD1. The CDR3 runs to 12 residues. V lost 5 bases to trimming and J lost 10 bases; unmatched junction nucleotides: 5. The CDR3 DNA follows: TGTGCCAGCAGTATAACAGGGGTCGAGCAGTTCTTC. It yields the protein CASSITGVEQFF.

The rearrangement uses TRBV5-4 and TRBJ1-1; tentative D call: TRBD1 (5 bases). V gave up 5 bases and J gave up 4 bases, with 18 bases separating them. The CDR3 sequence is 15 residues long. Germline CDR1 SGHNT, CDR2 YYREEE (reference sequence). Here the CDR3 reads CASRLIGGAVTEAFF. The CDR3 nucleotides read TGTGCCAGCAGGCTCATTGGTGGGGCAGTCACTGAAGCTTTCTTT.

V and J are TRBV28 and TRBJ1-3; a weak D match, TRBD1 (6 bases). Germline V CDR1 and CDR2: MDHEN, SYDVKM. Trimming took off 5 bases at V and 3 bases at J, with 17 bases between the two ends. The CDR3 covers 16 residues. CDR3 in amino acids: CASSLLKGGYGNTIYF. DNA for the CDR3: TGTGCCAGCAGTCTCTTGAAAGGGGGTTATGGAAACACCATATATTTT.

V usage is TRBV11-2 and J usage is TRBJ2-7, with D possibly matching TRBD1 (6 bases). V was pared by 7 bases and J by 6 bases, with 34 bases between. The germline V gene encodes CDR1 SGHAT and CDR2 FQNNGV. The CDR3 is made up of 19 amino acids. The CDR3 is CASTLSFRGQGQKPSEQYF. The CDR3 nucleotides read TGTGCCAGCACCCTATCTTTCCGGGGCCAGGGACAAAAACCCTCCGAGCAGTACTTC.

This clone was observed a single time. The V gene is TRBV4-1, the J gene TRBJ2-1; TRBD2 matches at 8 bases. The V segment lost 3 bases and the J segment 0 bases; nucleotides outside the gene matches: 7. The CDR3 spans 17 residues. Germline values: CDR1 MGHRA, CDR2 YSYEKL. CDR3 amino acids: CASSQLIAGNSYNEQFF. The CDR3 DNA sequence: TGCGCCAGCAGCCAGCTTATAGCGGGGAACTCCTACAATGAGCAGTTCTTC.

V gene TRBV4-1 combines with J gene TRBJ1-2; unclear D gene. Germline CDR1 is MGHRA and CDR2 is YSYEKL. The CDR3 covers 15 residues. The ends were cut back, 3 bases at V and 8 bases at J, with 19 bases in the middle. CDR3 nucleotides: TGCGCCAGCAGCCATGCGGTAGTTCTTGGTTTAGGCTACACCTTC. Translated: CASSHAVVLGLGYTF.

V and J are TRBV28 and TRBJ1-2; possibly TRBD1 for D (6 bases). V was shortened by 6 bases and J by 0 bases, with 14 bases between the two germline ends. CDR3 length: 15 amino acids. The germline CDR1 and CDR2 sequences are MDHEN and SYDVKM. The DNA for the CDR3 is TGTGCCAGCAGGCTAACAGGGACCCCTAACTATGGCTACACCTTC. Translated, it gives CASRLTGTPNYGYTF.

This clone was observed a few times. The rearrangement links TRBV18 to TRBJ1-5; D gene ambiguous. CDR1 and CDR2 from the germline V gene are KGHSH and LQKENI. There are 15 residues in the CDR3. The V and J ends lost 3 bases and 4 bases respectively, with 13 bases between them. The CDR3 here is CASSPVKGRNQPQHF. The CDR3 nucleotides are TGTGCCAGCTCACCGGTTAAAGGGAGAAATCAGCCCCAGCATTTT. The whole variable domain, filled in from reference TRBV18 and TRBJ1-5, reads NAGVMQNPRHLVRRRGQEARLRCSPMKGHSHVYWYRQLPEEGLKFMVYLQKENIIDESGMPKERFSAEFPKEGPSILRIQQVVRGDSAAYFCASSPVKGRNQPQHFGDGTRLSIL.

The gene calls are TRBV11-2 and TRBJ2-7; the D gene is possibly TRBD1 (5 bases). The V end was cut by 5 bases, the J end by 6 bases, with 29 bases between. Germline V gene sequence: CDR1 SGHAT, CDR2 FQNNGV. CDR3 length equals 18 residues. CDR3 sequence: CASSPRVLVSQGFGEQYF. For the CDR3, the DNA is TGTGCCAGCAGCCCCCGGGTTCTTGTTTCTCAGGGATTCGGCGAGCAGTACTTC.

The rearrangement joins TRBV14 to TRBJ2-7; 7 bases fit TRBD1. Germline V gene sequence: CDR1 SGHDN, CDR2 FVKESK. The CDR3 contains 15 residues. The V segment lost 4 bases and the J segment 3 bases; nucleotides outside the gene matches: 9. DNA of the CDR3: TGTGCCAGCAGCCCGGGGACAGCTCTATTCTACGAGCAGTACTTC. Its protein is CASSPGTALFYEQYF.

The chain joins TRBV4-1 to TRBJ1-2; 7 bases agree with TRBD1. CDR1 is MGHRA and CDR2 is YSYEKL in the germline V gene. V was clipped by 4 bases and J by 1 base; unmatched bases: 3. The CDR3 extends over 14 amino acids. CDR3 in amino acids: CASSPQGSNYGYTF. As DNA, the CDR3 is TGCGCCAGCAGCCCACAGGGGAGTAACTATGGCTACACCTTC.